This T cell receptor beta chain was recorded in a study of T cells in localized non-small cell lung cancer. A note on this clone: Its antigen is undetermined.

Generated by immunoSEQ multiplex PCR, the TCRdb table keeps only in-frame clones and is missing some. The sample carries under 3,500 clones, around 25% recorded once. Germline V gene lookup returns CDR1 SGDLS and CDR2 YYNGEE. This CDR3 contains 12 residues. Trimming shortened V by 3 bases and J by 4 bases, and 7 bases separated the two germline ends. Researchers cut adjacent lung at least 2 cm from the tumor margin, and it showed no atypia. Overall study results and limits: Exceeding tumor, uninvolved adjacent lung had the highest T cell clonality. Detection in adjacent lung was observed for a median around 55 of the top 100 tumor clones. Because researchers sequenced only one region of the tumor, heterogeneity is still possible.

The sequence was obtained from a man aged 40 to 75 with stage III squamous cell lung carcinoma. This specimen consisted of normal lung tissue next to the tumor, obtained before any cancer treatment. The chain has TRBV9 and TRBJ1-2; the D gene is possibly TRBD1 (5 bases). The CDR3 coding sequence is TGTGCCAGCAGCGCGGACACCTATGGCTACACCTTC. This encodes CASSADTYGYTF. Based on the CDR3 plus reference TRBV9 and TRBJ1-2, the full variable domain is DSGVTQTPKHLITATGQRVTLRCSPRSGDLSVYWYQQSLDQGLQFLIQYYNGEERAKGNILERFSAQQFPDLHSELNLSSLELGDSALYFCASSADTYGYTFGSGTRLTVV.